This entry concerns a single TCR beta chain. What it binds is unknown. The record originates from a study of T cell responses to AZD1222 COVID-19 vaccine. Study conclusions and caveats: Vaccine-associated CD4 TCRs ranged over spike, dominating at 160-218 and 743-854. Clonal diversity was possibly underestimated; the donors were predominantly white British and more often female. After the peak T cell response, and only then, were repertoires sampled. Recipients of two AZD1222 doses showed rising Spike-specific TCR breadth and depth.

TCRdb's copy holds only in-frame clones and misses some; the assay was immunoSEQ multiplex PCR. The sample holds about 120,000 clones; 90% are singletons and the top ten take around 4.4%. The specimen comprised peripheral blood, sampled 28 days after the second dose of the MenACWY control vaccine. This clonotype was obtained from an adult who received the MenACWY meningococcal vaccine as a control.

DNA for the CDR3: TGTGCCAGCAGCTTAGATTTACGGACTAGCGGGACAGATACGCAGTATTTT. It translates to CASSLDLRTSGTDTQYF. The genes are TRBV7-9 and TRBJ2-3; 11 bases match TRBD2. Germline lookup yields CDR1 SEHNR and CDR2 FQNEAQ (reference sequence). CDR3 length equals 17 residues. The V and J ends lost 1 base and 3 bases, in that order; junction bases with no gene match: 6.